These 31 T cell receptor beta chains were all obtained from the same sample, sequenced in a study of shared clonotypes between healthy human individuals. Sequenced by immunoSEQ multiplex PCR; TCRdb stores in-frame clones only, minus some. The data hold some 1 million clones, with approximately 70% observed a single time. Sequencing was performed on memory CD4+ T cells sorted from blood. Subset here: CD45RA-negative fraction. These receptors came from a man aged 18 to 35 in good health.

This clone appeared many times. The genes are TRBV5-1 and TRBJ1-1; D not certain. The ends were cut back, 0 bases at V and 1 base at J, with 10 bases in the middle. The CDR3 contains 15 residues. Per germline, CDR1 SGHRS and CDR2 YFSETQ. The CDR3 is CASSLVITGNTEAFF. CDR3 DNA sequence: TGCGCCAGCAGCTTGGTGATTACGGGGAACACTGAAGCTTTCTTT.

This chain connects TRBV5-6 to TRBJ1-5; D not certain. Germline CDR1 SGHDT, CDR2 YYEEEE. Trimming removed 0 bases from V and 3 bases from J, with 7 bases in between. This CDR3 is 14 amino acids long. The CDR3 sequence is CASSLAGNNQPQHF. In DNA form, the CDR3 reads TGTGCCAGCAGCTTGGCGGGAAACAATCAGCCCCAGCATTTT.

The chain links TRBV5-3 to TRBJ2-2; no clear D. TRBV5-3 is assigned to the ORF class and has an uncertain function. V was pared by 4 bases and J by 0 bases, with 13 bases between. There are 16 residues in the CDR3. The CDR3 here is CARSQVGLANTGELFF. In DNA, the CDR3 is TGTGCCAGAAGCCAGGTTGGCCTAGCGAACACCGGGGAGCTGTTTTTT.

The chain combines TRBV5-1 with TRBJ1-4, with a weak D call TRBD1 (6 bases). Trimming took off 4 bases at V and 6 bases at J, with 13 bases between the two ends. Germline CDR1 reads SGHRS; CDR2 reads YFSETQ. This CDR3 is built from 14 residues. CDR3 DNA: TGCGCCAGCAGCAAGGGACACAACGATGAAAAACTGTTTTTT. This encodes CASSKGHNDEKLFF.

The chain carries TRBV15 and TRBJ2-1; D could derive from TRBD1 or TRBD2 (5 bases each). The CDR3 runs 15 residues. Trimming left V 8 bases short and J 2 bases short, with 16 bases between. Germline V gene data show CDR1 as LNHNV and CDR2 as YYDKDF (reference sequence). CDR3 DNA sequence: TGTGCCACCCGCGGGCCTGGGGCCACCTACAATGAGCAGTTCTTC. It codes for CATRGPGATYNEQFF.

The rearrangement joins TRBV4-2 to TRBJ1-5; 10 bases match TRBD1. The length of the CDR3 is 19 residues. V dropped 0 bases and J dropped 1; count of bases not matched to a gene: 9. CDR1 and CDR2 from the germline V gene are LGHNA and YNFKEQ. The CDR3 reads CASSQDQGQGEMSNQPQHF. CDR3 nucleotide sequence: TGTGCCAGCAGCCAAGATCAAGGACAGGGGGAAATGAGCAATCAGCCCCAGCATTTT.

On this clone itself: An end of the junction does not agree with germline; a read error may underlie this. The chain uses TRBV2 and TRBJ1-2, with D possibly matching TRBD1 (6 bases). Germline V CDR1 and CDR2: SNHLY, FYNNEI. The CDR3 sequence is 13 residues long. The CDR3 sequence is CASSEAPRGETSF. DNA of the CDR3: TGTGCCAGCAGTGAAGCCCCGAGGGGGGAAACGTCCTTC.

V and J are TRBV18 and TRBJ1-2; 7 nucleotides match TRBD1. The CDR3 is made up of 16 amino acids. With V trimmed by 4 bases and J by 4 bases, 12 bases remained unmatched. Germline V lookup: CDR1 KGHSH, CDR2 LQKENI. Here the CDR3 reads CASSLRTGPAFYGYTF. The CDR3 nucleotides read TGTGCCAGCTCACTCCGGACAGGCCCCGCATTCTATGGCTACACCTTC. The complete variable domain, with remaining parts taken from reference TRBV18 and TRBJ1-2, reads NAGVMQNPRHLVRRRGQEARLRCSPMKGHSHVYWYRQLPEEGLKFMVYLQKENIIDESGMPKERFSAEFPKEGPSILRIQQVVRGDSAAYFCASSLRTGPAFYGYTFGSGTRLTVV.

The CDR3 protein is CASSSWRGPATNEKLFF. The CDR3, as DNA: TGTGCCAGCAGCTCATGGAGGGGACCTGCAACTAATGAAAAACTGTTTTTT. This chain uses TRBV13 with TRBJ1-4; D might be TRBD1 (5 bases). Trimming stripped 4 bases from V and 0 bases from J, with 15 bases between. Germline V gives CDR1 PRHDT, CDR2 FYEKMQ (reference sequence). There are 17 residues in the CDR3.

This clone was seen only a few times. The sample holds other DNA sequences that translate to the same CDR3. The V call is TRBV29-1, the J call TRBJ1-5; D possibly corresponds to TRBD1 (5 bases). In germline, CDR1 is SQVTM, CDR2 ANQGSEA. There are 13 residues in the CDR3. V gave up 4 bases and J gave up 0 bases, with 7 bases separating them. In DNA, the CDR3 is TGCAGCGTTGGGGGCAGTAGCAATCAGCCCCAGCATTTT. Its protein product is CSVGGSSNQPQHF.

The rearrangement joins TRBV19 to TRBJ1-6; TRBD1 matches 8 bases. This CDR3 comprises 16 residues. With V trimmed by 7 bases and J by 0 bases, 5 bases remained unmatched. Germline V gives CDR1 LNHDA, CDR2 SQIVND (reference sequence). In nucleotides, the CDR3 is TGTGCCAGTAACCCAGGGGGCAGCTCCTATAATTCACCCCTCCACTTT. It encodes CASNPGGSSYNSPLHF.

With regard to this clone: Other DNA sequences within the sample encode an identical CDR3. The CDR3 sequence: CASSPQGANYGYTF. The CDR3, as DNA: TGTGCCAGCTCACCTCAGGGAGCTAACTATGGCTACACCTTC. The chain joins TRBV18 to TRBJ1-2; D perhaps matches TRBD1 (5 bases). The CDR3 consists of 14 residues. Germline V gene data show CDR1 as KGHSH and CDR2 as LQKENI. V was trimmed by 3 bases and J by 0 bases, leaving 8 bases between them. Drawing the rest from reference TRBV18 and TRBJ1-2, the complete variable domain is NAGVMQNPRHLVRRRGQEARLRCSPMKGHSHVYWYRQLPEEGLKFMVYLQKENIIDESGMPKERFSAEFPKEGPSILRIQQVVRGDSAAYFCASSPQGANYGYTFGSGTRLTVV.

The sample holds many counts of this clone. This chain links TRBV6-5 with TRBJ2-5, with 9 bases aligning to TRBD2. V lost 6 bases to trimming and J lost 3 bases; unmatched junction nucleotides: 5. CDR1 MNHEY and CDR2 SVGAGI come from the germline V gene. This CDR3 is built from 14 residues. CDR3 coding DNA: TGTGCCAGCAGGCTAGCGGGGTATAAAGAGACCCAGTACTTC. This encodes CASRLAGYKETQYF.

This clone was counted a single time. J is TRBJ2-7 and V is TRBV21-1; the table's D call, TRBD1, has no DNA check behind it. TRBV21-1 corresponds to a pseudogene. The CDR3 has 16 amino acids. CDR3 amino acids: CASSRRLRTGAYEQYF. The CDR3, as DNA: TGTGCCAGCAGCAGGAGGCTAAGGACAGGAGCCTACGAGCAGTACTTC.

The chain recombines TRBV27 with TRBJ2-6; the D is unclear. The CDR3 is made up of 15 amino acids. Germline assignment: CDR1 MNHEY and CDR2 SMNVEV (reference sequence). Between the trimmed V and J ends, which lost 5 bases and 0 bases, there was a span of 8 bases. The CDR3 DNA is TGTGCCAGCAGTGGCCTTTCCTCTGGGGCCAACGTCCTGACTTTC. This encodes CASSGLSSGANVLTF.

In this sample, this clone turned up once. The chain combines TRBV27 with TRBJ1-3; D is ambiguous. The CDR3 length is 15 residues. V lost 4 bases and J 0 bases, leaving 10 bases between the germline ends. The germline gives CDR1 MNHEY, CDR2 SMNVEV (reference sequence). For the CDR3, the DNA is TGTGCCAGCAGTTCCTTTCGTGACTCTGGAAACACCATATATTTT. The encoded protein is CASSSFRDSGNTIYF.

The chain has TRBV27 and TRBJ2-5, with D tentatively TRBD2 (6 bases). Trimming pared 8 bases from V and 5 bases from J, leaving 15 bases between. This CDR3 comprises 13 residues. CDR1 is MNHEY and CDR2 is SMNVEV in the germline V gene (reference sequence). The CDR3 coding sequence is TGTGCCAGCGGAGGGTTACGTAGCGAGACCCAGTACTTC. This sequence encodes CASGGLRSETQYF.

The CDR3 sequence: CASSESDRGRTGELFF. The CDR3 region has the DNA TGTGCCAGCAGTGAATCCGACAGAGGTCGAACCGGGGAGCTGTTTTTT. The chain is built from TRBV25-1 and TRBJ2-2, with TRBD1 as a possible D gene (5 bases). The V gene lost 1 base and the J gene lost 5 bases, with 14 bases spanning the gap. The germline V gene encodes CDR1 MGHDK and CDR2 SYGVNS. This CDR3 is 16 amino acids long. Combining the CDR3 with reference TRBV25-1 and TRBJ2-2 gives the whole variable domain EADIYQTPRYLVIGTGKKITLECSQTMGHDKMYWYQQDPGMELHLIHYSYGVNSTEKGDLSSESTVSRIRTEHFPLTLESARPSHTSQYLCASSESDRGRTGELFFGEGSRLTVL.

The chain links TRBV5-4 to TRBJ2-4, with 10 bases aligning to TRBD1. V trimming: 8 bases; J trimming: 9 bases; junction bases outside the gene matches: 2. CDR1 and CDR2 from the germline V gene are SGHNT and YYREEE (reference sequence). This CDR3 has 11 amino acids. The CDR3 region is CASGQGVIQYF. As DNA, the CDR3 is TGTGCCAGTGGACAGGGGGTCATTCAGTACTTC.

V is TRBV19 and J is TRBJ1-6; a weak D match, TRBD1 (5 bases). The CDR3 is 15 amino acids. The V gene lost 2 bases and the J gene lost 7 bases, with 12 bases spanning the gap. Germline V lookup: CDR1 LNHDA, CDR2 SQIVND (reference sequence). CDR3 residues: CASSIRDSSNSPLHF. CDR3 nucleotides: TGTGCCAGTAGTATAAGAGACAGTTCCAATTCACCCCTCCACTTT.

This chain connects TRBV6-1 to TRBJ2-7, with no clear D. Trimming left V 7 bases short and J 5 bases short, with 12 bases between. The CDR3 is 12 residues long. Germline-derived CDR1 and CDR2 are MNHNS and SASEGT. Here the CDR3 reads CASTPLTDEQYF. DNA of the CDR3: TGTGCCAGCACCCCTTTGACGGACGAGCAGTACTTC.

Of note for this clone: The same CDR3 arises from other DNA sequences in this sample as well. V is TRBV7-2 and J is TRBJ1-2; D is unresolved. The CDR3 is 13 amino acids. The V end was cut by 1 base, the J end by 1 base, with 4 bases between. Germline assignment: CDR1 SGHTA and CDR2 FQGNSA. The DNA of the CDR3 is TGTGCCAGCAGCTTAGGGGTTAACTATGGCTACACCTTC. Amino acids: CASSLGVNYGYTF.

About this clone itself: With only one base between it and a far larger clone, this is likely a read error. The chain employs TRBV11-2 and TRBJ2-2; 7 bases are a match to TRBD1. Per the germline V gene, CDR1 is SGHAT and CDR2 is FQNNGV. The CDR3 is 15 amino acids. The CDR3 sequence: CASSLESQGTGKLFF. In DNA, the CDR3 is TGTGCCAGCAGCTTAGAATCACAGGGGACCGGGAAGCTGTTTTTT.

This chain connects TRBV4-1 to TRBJ2-5, with TRBD2 as a possible D gene (6 bases). Germline CDR1 is MGHRA and CDR2 is YSYEKL. The CDR3 runs 13 residues. Trimming left V 1 base short and J 3 bases short, with 6 bases between. Here the CDR3 reads CASSQVAEETQYF. CDR3 nucleotides: TGCGCCAGCAGCCAAGTAGCGGAAGAGACCCAGTACTTC.

The chain is built from TRBV30 and TRBJ1-2; 7 positions agree with TRBD1. Trimming took 0 bases from V and 8 from J; bases not matched to a gene: 12. This CDR3 has 15 residues. Per germline, CDR1 GTSNPN and CDR2 SVGIG (reference sequence). The CDR3 region is CAWSVPGTVPEGYTF. The CDR3 bases are TGTGCCTGGAGTGTACCCGGGACAGTGCCAGAAGGCTACACCTTC.

The chain is built from TRBV6-5 and TRBJ2-6; no reliable D call. Trimming removed 7 bases from V and 0 bases from J, with 4 bases in between. The CDR3 length is 13 residues. The germline gives CDR1 MNHEY, CDR2 SVGAGI. The CDR3 region is CASMGSGANVLTF. The CDR3 coding sequence is TGTGCCAGCATGGGCTCTGGGGCCAACGTCCTGACTTTC.

The sample holds one count of this clone. The CDR3 here is CSVEEQRRVLYNEQFF. The CDR3, as DNA: TGCAGCGTTGAAGAGCAAAGGCGGGTGCTATACAATGAGCAGTTCTTC. The rearrangement links TRBV29-1 to TRBJ2-1; the D gene is possibly TRBD2 (5 bases). The length of the CDR3 is 16 residues. Germline CDR1 is SQVTM and CDR2 is ANQGSEA. The V gene lost 0 bases and the J gene lost 4 bases, with 16 bases spanning the gap.

The chain is built from TRBV7-2 and TRBJ1-1; D gene uncertain. V was cut by 1 base and J by 1 base, with 10 bases left in between. The CDR3 length is 15 residues. Germline V gives CDR1 SGHTA, CDR2 FQGNSA. CDR3: CASSLVAGSNTEAFF. As DNA, the CDR3 is TGTGCCAGCAGCTTAGTGGCGGGATCGAACACTGAAGCTTTCTTT. The full variable domain, in which reference TRBV7-2 and TRBJ1-1 provide the parts outside the CDR3, is GAGVSQSPSNKVTEKGKDVELRCDPISGHTALYWYRQSLGQGLEFLIYFQGNSAPDKSGLPSDRFSAERTGGSVSTLTIQRTQQEDSAVYLCASSLVAGSNTEAFFGQGTRLTVV.

This clone has just a few counts. V is TRBV25-1 and J is TRBJ2-7; perhaps TRBD1 as D (6 bases). V shed 7 bases and J shed 6 bases, with 10 bases lying between them. Germline lookup yields CDR1 MGHDK and CDR2 SYGVNS. The CDR3 has 11 residues. CDR3 loop: CASNWGPEQYF. The CDR3 DNA is TGTGCCAGCAACTGGGGGCCCGAGCAGTACTTC.

The chain combines TRBV9 with TRBJ2-1, with 7 bases lining up with TRBD1. This CDR3 spans 15 amino acids. Germline values: CDR1 SGDLS, CDR2 YYNGEE. V lost 1 base to trimming and J lost 7 bases; unmatched junction nucleotides: 8. CDR3 DNA: TGTGCCAGCAGCGTATTAGGACAGGTTTGGAATGAGCAGTTCTTC. Protein product: CASSVLGQVWNEQFF.

The chain combines TRBV6-1 with TRBJ2-1; no firm D call. V shed 6 bases and J shed 8 bases, with 5 bases lying between them. Per germline, CDR1 MNHNS and CDR2 SASEGT. CDR3 size: 10 residues. CDR3 amino acids: CASSVHEQFF. DNA of the CDR3: TGTGCCAGCAGCGTACATGAGCAGTTCTTC.